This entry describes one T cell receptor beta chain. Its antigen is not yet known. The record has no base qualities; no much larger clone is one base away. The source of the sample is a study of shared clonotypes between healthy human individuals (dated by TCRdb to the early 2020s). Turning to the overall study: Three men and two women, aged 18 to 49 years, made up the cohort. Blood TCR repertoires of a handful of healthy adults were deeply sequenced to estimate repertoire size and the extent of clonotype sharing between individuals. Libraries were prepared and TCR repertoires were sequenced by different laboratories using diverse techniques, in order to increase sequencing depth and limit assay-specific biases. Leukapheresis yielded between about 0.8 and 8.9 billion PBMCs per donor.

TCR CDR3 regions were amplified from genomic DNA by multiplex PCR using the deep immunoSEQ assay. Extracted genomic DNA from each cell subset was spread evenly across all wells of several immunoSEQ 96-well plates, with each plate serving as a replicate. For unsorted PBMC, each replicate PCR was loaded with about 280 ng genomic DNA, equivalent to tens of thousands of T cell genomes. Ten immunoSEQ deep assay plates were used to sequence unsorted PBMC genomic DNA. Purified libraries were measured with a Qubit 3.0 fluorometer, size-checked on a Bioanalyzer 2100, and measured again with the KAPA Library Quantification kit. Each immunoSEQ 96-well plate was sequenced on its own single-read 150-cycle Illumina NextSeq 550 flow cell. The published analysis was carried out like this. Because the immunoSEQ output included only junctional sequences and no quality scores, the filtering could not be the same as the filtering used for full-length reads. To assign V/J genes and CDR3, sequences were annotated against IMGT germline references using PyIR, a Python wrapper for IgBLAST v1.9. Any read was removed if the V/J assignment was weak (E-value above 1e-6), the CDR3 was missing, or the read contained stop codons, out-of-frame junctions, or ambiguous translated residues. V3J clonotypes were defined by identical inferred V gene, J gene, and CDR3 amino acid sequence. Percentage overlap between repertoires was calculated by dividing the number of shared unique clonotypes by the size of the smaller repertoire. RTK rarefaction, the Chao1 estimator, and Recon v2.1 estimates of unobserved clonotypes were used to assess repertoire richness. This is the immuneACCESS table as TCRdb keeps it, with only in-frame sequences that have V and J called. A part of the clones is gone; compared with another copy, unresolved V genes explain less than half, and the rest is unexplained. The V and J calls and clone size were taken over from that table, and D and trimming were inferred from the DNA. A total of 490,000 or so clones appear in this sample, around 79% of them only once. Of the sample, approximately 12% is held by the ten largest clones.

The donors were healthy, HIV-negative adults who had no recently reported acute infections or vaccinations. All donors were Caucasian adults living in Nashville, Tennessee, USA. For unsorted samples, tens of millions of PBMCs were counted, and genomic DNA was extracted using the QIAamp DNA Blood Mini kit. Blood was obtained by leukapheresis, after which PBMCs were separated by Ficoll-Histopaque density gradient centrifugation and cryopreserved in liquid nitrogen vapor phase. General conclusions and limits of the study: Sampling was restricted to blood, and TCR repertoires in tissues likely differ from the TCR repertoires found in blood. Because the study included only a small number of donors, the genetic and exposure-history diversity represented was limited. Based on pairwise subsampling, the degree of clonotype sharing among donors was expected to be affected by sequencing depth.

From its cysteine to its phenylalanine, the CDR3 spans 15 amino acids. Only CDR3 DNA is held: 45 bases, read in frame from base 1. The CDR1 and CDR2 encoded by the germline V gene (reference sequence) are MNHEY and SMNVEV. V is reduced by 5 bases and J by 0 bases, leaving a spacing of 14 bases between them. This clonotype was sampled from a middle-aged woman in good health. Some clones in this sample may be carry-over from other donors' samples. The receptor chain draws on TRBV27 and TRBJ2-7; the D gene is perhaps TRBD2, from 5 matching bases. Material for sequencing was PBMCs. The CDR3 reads CASSAFSGSSYEQYF. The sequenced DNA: TGTGCCAGCAGTGCTTTCAGCGGCTCCTCCTACGAGCAGTACTTC.